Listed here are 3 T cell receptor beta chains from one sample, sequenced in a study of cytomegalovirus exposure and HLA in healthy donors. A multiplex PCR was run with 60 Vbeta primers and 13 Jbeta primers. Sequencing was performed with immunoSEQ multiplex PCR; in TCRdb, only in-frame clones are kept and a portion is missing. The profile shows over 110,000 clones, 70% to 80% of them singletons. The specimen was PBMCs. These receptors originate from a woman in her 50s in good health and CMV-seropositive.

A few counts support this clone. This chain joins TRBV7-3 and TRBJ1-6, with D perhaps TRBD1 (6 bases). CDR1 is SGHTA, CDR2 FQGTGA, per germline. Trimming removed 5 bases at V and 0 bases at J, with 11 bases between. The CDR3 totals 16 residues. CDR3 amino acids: CASSETGDSYNSPLHF. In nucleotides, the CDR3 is TGTGCCAGCAGCGAGACAGGCGACTCCTATAATTCACCCCTCCACTTT.

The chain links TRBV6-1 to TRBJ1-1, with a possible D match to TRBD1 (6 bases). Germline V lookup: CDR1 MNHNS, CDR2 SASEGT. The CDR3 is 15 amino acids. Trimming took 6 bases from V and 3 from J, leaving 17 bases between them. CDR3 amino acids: CASRDPGETDTEAFF. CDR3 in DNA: TGTGCCAGCAGGGACCCAGGGGAAACGGACACTGAAGCTTTCTTT.

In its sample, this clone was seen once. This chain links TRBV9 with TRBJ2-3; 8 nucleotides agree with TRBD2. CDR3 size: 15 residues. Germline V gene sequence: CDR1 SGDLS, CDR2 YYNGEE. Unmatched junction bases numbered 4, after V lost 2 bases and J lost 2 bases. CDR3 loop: CASSVLAGLTDTQYF. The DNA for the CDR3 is TGTGCCAGCAGCGTCCTAGCGGGTCTCACAGATACGCAGTATTTT.